What follows are 32 T cell receptor beta chains derived from one specimen sequenced in a study of blood T cell repertoires in COVID-19. TCRdb's copy holds only in-frame clones and misses some; the assay was immunoSEQ multiplex PCR. The repertoire holds about 160,000 clones, with 87% as singletons. The sample comprised peripheral blood. The receptors shown here come from a woman in her sixties or seventies who had recovered from COVID-19.

The chain uses TRBV7-9 and TRBJ2-2; D perhaps matches TRBD2 (6 bases). V was cut by 8 bases and J by 6 bases, with 16 bases left in between. The CDR3 runs to 14 residues. From germline, CDR1 is SEHNR and CDR2 FQNEAQ (reference sequence). CDR3 protein: CASLRAGTAGELFF. The CDR3 DNA follows: TGTGCCAGCCTCAGGGCGGGGACGGCCGGGGAGCTGTTTTTT.

V is TRBV10-3 and J is TRBJ2-7, with 8 bases fitting TRBD2. V gave up 4 bases and J gave up 7 bases; unmatched junction bases: 15. Per germline, CDR1 ENHRY and CDR2 SYGVKD. This CDR3 is built from 16 residues. The CDR3 nucleotides are TGTGCCATCAGTGGCCTGGTCGACGGGGGGGCGAGAGAGCAGTACTTC. It encodes CAISGLVDGGAREQYF.

The gene calls are TRBV18 and TRBJ1-3; D is uncertain. The CDR3 sequence is 18 residues long. Germline values: CDR1 KGHSH, CDR2 LQKENI. Trimming pared 0 bases from V and 0 bases from J, leaving 15 bases between. In DNA form, the CDR3 reads TGTGCCAGCTCACCACCGGCCCAGTTCCATTCCTCTGGAAACACCATATATTTT. Amino acids: CASSPPAQFHSSGNTIYF.

The rearrangement uses TRBV7-9 and TRBJ1-6; D ambiguous. This CDR3 contains 14 residues. Germline loops: CDR1 SEHNR, CDR2 FQNEAQ (reference sequence). The V end was cut by 5 bases, the J end by 6 bases, with 11 bases between. This chain's CDR3 is CASSPAPGNSPLHF. CDR3 sequence (DNA): TGTGCCAGCAGCCCAGCGCCTGGTAATTCACCCCTCCACTTT.

The V call is TRBV5-1, the J call TRBJ2-7, with a weak D call TRBD2 (5 bases). The germline V and J ends were trimmed by 4 bases and 0 bases, with 14 bases remaining between them. The CDR3 covers 15 residues. The germline gives CDR1 SGHRS, CDR2 YFSETQ. The CDR3 sequence: CASSPGVGVSYEQYF. CDR3 DNA: TGCGCCAGCAGCCCCGGAGTGGGAGTCTCCTACGAGCAGTACTTC.

V is TRBV7-9 and J is TRBJ2-7; a weak D match, TRBD1 (5 bases). The CDR3 consists of 14 residues. The V and J ends lost 0 bases and 2 bases respectively, with 8 bases between them. CDR1 is SEHNR and CDR2 is FQNEAQ in the germline V gene (reference sequence). The CDR3 region has the DNA TGTGCCAGCAGCTTAGCCCGCAGGGCCTACGAGCAGTACTTC. It translates to CASSLARRAYEQYF.

V and J are TRBV28 and TRBJ1-6; D unresolved. The CDR3 is made up of 11 amino acids. V was trimmed by 5 bases and J by 7 bases, leaving 3 bases between them. The V gene's germline CDR1 is MDHEN and CDR2 SYDVKM. The CDR3 bases are TGTGCCAGCAGTCCGAATTCACCCCTCCACTTT. This translates into CASSPNSPLHF.

The chain uses TRBV9 and TRBJ2-1; a possible D gene is TRBD2 (6 bases). CDR3 length: 16 residues. Deletions cut 0 bases from V and 3 bases from J, with 13 bases between. Per the germline V gene, CDR1 is SGDLS and CDR2 is YYNGEE. The CDR3 loop is CASSVDGRGVYNEQFF. The CDR3 DNA is TGTGCCAGCAGCGTAGATGGGCGGGGCGTCTACAATGAGCAGTTCTTC.

This clone was detected only once. The V gene is TRBV18, the J gene TRBJ2-7; the D is unclear. Germline V gene lookup returns CDR1 KGHSH and CDR2 LQKENI. Deletions cut 3 bases from V and 7 bases from J, with 10 bases between. This CDR3 is 12 amino acids long. The chain's CDR3 is CASSPDFGEQYF. The CDR3, as DNA: TGTGCCAGCTCACCCGACTTTGGAGAGCAGTACTTC.

The chain carries TRBV9 and TRBJ2-3; D unclear. From germline, CDR1 is SGDLS and CDR2 YYNGEE. Trimming removed 0 bases from V and 0 bases from J, with 8 bases in between. The CDR3 spans 15 residues. In DNA, the CDR3 is TGTGCCAGCAGCGTAGACGGTCCTAGCACAGATACGCAGTATTTT. Amino acids: CASSVDGPSTDTQYF.

The V and J genes are TRBV19 and TRBJ1-1, with 11 bases identical to TRBD1. V was clipped by 3 bases and J by 4 bases; unmatched bases: 1. The CDR3 consists of 14 residues. Per the germline V gene, CDR1 is LNHDA and CDR2 is SQIVND (reference sequence). This chain's CDR3 is CASSMDRGLTEAFF. DNA for the CDR3: TGTGCCAGTAGTATGGACAGGGGGCTCACTGAAGCTTTCTTT.

This clone came up a few times. The V call is TRBV28, the J call TRBJ2-3; D is ambiguous. Germline V gene sequence: CDR1 MDHEN, CDR2 SYDVKM. The V and J ends lost 5 bases and 0 bases respectively, with 9 bases between them. The CDR3 totals 14 residues. CDR3 amino acids: CASSMRFSTDTQYF. DNA for the CDR3: TGTGCCAGCAGTATGCGGTTCAGCACAGATACGCAGTATTTT. Combining the CDR3 with reference TRBV28 and TRBJ2-3 gives the whole variable domain DVKVTQSSRYLVKRTGEKVFLECVQDMDHENMFWYRQDPGLGLRLIYFSYDVKMKEKGDIPEGYSVSREKKERFSLILESASTNQTSMYLCASSMRFSTDTQYFGPGTRLTVL.

The V gene is TRBV18, the J gene TRBJ2-7, with 8 bases that match TRBD1. Germline-derived CDR1 and CDR2 are KGHSH and LQKENI. The CDR3 is 15 amino acids. After removal of 3 bases from V and 5 bases from J, the junction contained 9 bases not matched to a gene. In DNA, the CDR3 is TGTGCCAGCTCACCGTGGGAGGACAGGGAAAACGAGCAGTACTTC. Translating gives CASSPWEDRENEQYF.

The chain combines TRBV10-3 with TRBJ1-1; the match to TRBD1 covers 7 bases. The length of the CDR3 is 13 residues. Germline-derived CDR1 and CDR2 are ENHRY and SYGVKD. J gave up 3 bases and V 6 bases, and 4 bases lay outside the gene matches. CDR3 sequence (DNA): TGTGCCATCAGGACAGGGTTGGACACTGAAGCTTTCTTT. Its protein is CAIRTGLDTEAFF.

This clone was seen just once. The chain combines TRBV6-5 with TRBJ2-7; possibly TRBD1 for D (6 bases). Trimming left V 6 bases short and J 1 base short, with 13 bases between. The CDR3 has 14 residues. In germline, CDR1 is MNHEY, CDR2 SVGAGI. CDR3 nucleotide sequence: TGTGCCAGCAGCCGCACTGGACAGTCCTACGAGCAGTACTTC. Encoded protein: CASSRTGQSYEQYF.

The rearrangement uses TRBV14 and TRBJ2-5; TRBD1 aligns across 7 bases. The CDR3 sequence is 16 residues long. CDR1 and CDR2 from the germline V gene are SGHDN and FVKESK. The J segment lost 2 bases and the V segment lost 0 bases, leaving 6 bases of the junction unmatched. The DNA for the CDR3 is TGTGCCAGCAGCCAAGATAGGGGGACAGTACAAGAGACCCAGTACTTC. Translation: CASSQDRGTVQETQYF.

The chain carries TRBV20-1 and TRBJ1-5; D not certain. Between the trimmed V and J ends, which lost 5 bases and 8 bases, there was a span of 7 bases. CDR3 length: 10 residues. The germline CDR1 and CDR2 sequences are DFQATT and SNEGSKA (reference sequence). The CDR3 DNA is TGCAGTGCTGGTAGAGAGCCCCAGCATTTT. Translating it yields CSAGREPQHF.

CDR3 in amino acids: CASSGGLGTDTQYF. As DNA, the CDR3 is TGTGCCAGCAGTGGGGGACTCGGCACAGATACGCAGTATTTT. This chain uses TRBV2 with TRBJ2-3; D perhaps matches TRBD2 (6 bases). Germline assignment: CDR1 SNHLY and CDR2 FYNNEI. The V end lost 4 bases, the J end lost 1 base, and 9 bases lay between the germline ends. The CDR3 covers 14 residues.

The chain joins TRBV7-9 to TRBJ1-4; 9 nucleotides agree with TRBD1. The CDR3 runs 14 residues. J lost 8 bases, V lost 5 bases, and 6 bases had no gene match. CDR1 and CDR2 (germline): SEHNR, FQNEAQ (reference sequence). The CDR3 region has the DNA TGTGCCAGCAGCCTCGGGACAGGGAAGGAAAAACTGTTTTTT. As protein: CASSLGTGKEKLFF.

The J gene is TRBJ2-1, the V gene TRBV4-2; TRBD2 aligns across 8 bases. Germline V lookup: CDR1 LGHNA, CDR2 YNFKEQ. The CDR3 has 17 amino acids. The V segment lost 1 base and the J segment 3 bases; nucleotides outside the gene matches: 8. CDR3 DNA sequence: TGTGCCAGCAGCCAAGTCTATCTGAGCGGGGGCTACAATGAGCAGTTCTTC. Residues: CASSQVYLSGGYNEQFF.

The V and J genes are TRBV18 and TRBJ2-4; TRBD1 aligns across 8 bases. The germline V gene has CDR1 KGHSH and CDR2 LQKENI. The CDR3 sequence is 16 residues long. After removal of 4 bases from V and 0 bases from J, the junction contained 5 bases not matched to a gene. This chain's CDR3 is CASSRDRQLAKNIQYF. The DNA of the CDR3 is TGTGCCAGCTCACGGGACAGGCAACTAGCCAAAAACATTCAGTACTTC.

The V call is TRBV5-1, the J call TRBJ1-1; no clear D. The CDR3 runs to 13 residues. V lost 4 bases and J lost 4, with 11 bases in between. CDR1 is SGHRS and CDR2 is YFSETQ in the germline V gene. CDR3 loop: CASSDQAGTEAFF. The CDR3 bases are TGCGCCAGCAGCGATCAGGCGGGCACTGAAGCTTTCTTT.

This clone was observed a handful of times. This chain uses TRBV7-8 with TRBJ1-5; D not resolved. With 1 base removed from V and 7 bases from J, the gap between germline ends came to 14 bases. Per the germline V gene, CDR1 is SGHVS and CDR2 is FQNEAQ. CDR3 length: 15 residues. In DNA, the CDR3 is TGTGCCAGCAGCTTAGTTAGCCTGCGTGGCCAGCCCCAGCATTTT. Its protein is CASSLVSLRGQPQHF. Supplemented by reference TRBV7-8 and TRBJ1-5, the full variable domain reads GAGVSQSPRYKVAKRGQDVALRCDPISGHVSLFWYQQALGQGPEFLTYFQNEAQLDKSGLPSDRFFAERPEGSVSTLKIQRTQQEDSAVYLCASSLVSLRGQPQHFGDGTRLSIL.

This sequence joins TRBV28 and TRBJ2-7; 9 positions agree with TRBD2. The J segment lost 7 bases and the V segment lost 2 bases, leaving 15 bases of the junction unmatched. CDR3 length equals 17 residues. Germline V gene lookup returns CDR1 MDHEN and CDR2 SYDVKM. CDR3 sequence (DNA): TGTGCCAGCAGTTTACCCCACGGCAGCGGGGGGAGCGGGGAGCAGTACTTC. It yields the protein CASSLPHGSGGSGEQYF.

The genes are TRBV12-3 or TRBV12-4 and TRBJ2-1; D not certain. The CDR3 spans 12 residues. V was trimmed by 3 bases and J by 7 bases, leaving 7 bases between them. CDR3 bases: TGTGCCAGCAGTTTCATCAGGAATGAGCAGTTCTTC. Residues: CASSFIRNEQFF.

This clone was picked up a small number of times. The chain carries TRBV19 and TRBJ2-5; 10 nucleotides agree with TRBD1. CDR1 and CDR2 (germline): LNHDA, SQIVND (reference sequence). V trimming: 6 bases; J trimming: 4 bases; junction bases outside the gene matches: 11. This CDR3 is 16 amino acids long. The CDR3 coding sequence is TGTGCCAGTAGCCCAAGGACAGGGGGAGAGGGAGAGACCCAGTACTTC. Amino acids: CASSPRTGGEGETQYF.

CDR3 DNA sequence: TGTGCCAGCAGCCGAGAATCCTTCGAGACCCAGTACTTC. It codes for CASSRESFETQYF. The V gene is TRBV11-3, the J gene TRBJ2-5, with D hard to call. Trimming took 5 bases from V and 5 from J, leaving 12 bases between them. CDR3 length: 13 residues. Germline CDR1 and CDR2: SGHNT and YENEEA.

This chain connects TRBV29-1 to TRBJ2-3; 9 nucleotides match TRBD1. This CDR3 region has 12 residues. The germline CDR1 and CDR2 sequences are SQVTM and ANQGSEA. V was pared by 4 bases and J by 6 bases, with 2 bases of the junction left unmatched. The CDR3 loop reads CSVGTGVDTQYF. Written as DNA, the CDR3 is TGCAGCGTTGGGACAGGGGTGGATACGCAGTATTTT.

The V gene is TRBV5-1, the J gene TRBJ2-7; 10 bases align to TRBD1. The CDR3 is made up of 16 amino acids. In germline, CDR1 is SGHRS, CDR2 YFSETQ. Trimming took 4 bases from V and 5 from J; bases not matched to a gene: 12. The CDR3 protein is CASSDQPGQGIHEQYF. CDR3 bases: TGCGCCAGCAGCGACCAACCGGGACAGGGGATACACGAGCAGTACTTC.

The rearrangement links TRBV6-5 to TRBJ2-7; 11 bases are shared with TRBD1. Trimming cost V 5 bases and J 6 bases; bases outside gene matches: 9. CDR3 length: 15 residues. Germline V gene lookup returns CDR1 MNHEY and CDR2 SVGAGI. The CDR3 DNA reads TGTGCCAGCAGTCCTCCGGGACAGGGGGGTTCCGAGCAGTACTTC. Translation: CASSPPGQGGSEQYF.

This chain connects TRBV4-2 to TRBJ2-1, with 11 positions matching TRBD2. The CDR3 is 15 residues long. The J segment lost 5 bases and the V segment lost 6 bases, leaving 6 bases of the junction unmatched. Germline lookup yields CDR1 LGHNA and CDR2 YNFKEQ. CDR3 loop: CASRSLAGGHNEQFF. The CDR3 DNA reads as TGTGCCAGCAGGTCCCTAGCGGGGGGACACAATGAGCAGTTCTTC.

In its sample, this clone was seen once. The chain employs TRBV19 and TRBJ1-4, with TRBD1 matching over 7 bases. The germline V gene has CDR1 LNHDA and CDR2 SQIVND (reference sequence). This CDR3 is built from 17 residues. Losses at the gene ends were 3 bases for V and 8 bases for J; bases not matched to a gene: 15. CDR3 loop: CASSISSGGTAWEKLFF. The CDR3 DNA follows: TGTGCCAGTAGTATCAGTTCGGGGGGGACAGCGTGGGAAAAACTGTTTTTT.